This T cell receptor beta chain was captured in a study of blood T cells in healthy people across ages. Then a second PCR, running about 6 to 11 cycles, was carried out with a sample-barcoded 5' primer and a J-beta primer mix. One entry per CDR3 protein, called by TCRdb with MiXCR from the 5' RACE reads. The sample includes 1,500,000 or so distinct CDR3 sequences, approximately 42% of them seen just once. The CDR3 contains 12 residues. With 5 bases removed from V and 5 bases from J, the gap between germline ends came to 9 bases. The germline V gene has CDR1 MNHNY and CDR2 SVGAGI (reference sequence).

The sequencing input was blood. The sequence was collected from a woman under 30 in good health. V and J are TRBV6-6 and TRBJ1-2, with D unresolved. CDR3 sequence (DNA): TGTGCCAGCAGTGAGATGTTATATGGCTACACCTTC. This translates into CASSEMLYGYTF.